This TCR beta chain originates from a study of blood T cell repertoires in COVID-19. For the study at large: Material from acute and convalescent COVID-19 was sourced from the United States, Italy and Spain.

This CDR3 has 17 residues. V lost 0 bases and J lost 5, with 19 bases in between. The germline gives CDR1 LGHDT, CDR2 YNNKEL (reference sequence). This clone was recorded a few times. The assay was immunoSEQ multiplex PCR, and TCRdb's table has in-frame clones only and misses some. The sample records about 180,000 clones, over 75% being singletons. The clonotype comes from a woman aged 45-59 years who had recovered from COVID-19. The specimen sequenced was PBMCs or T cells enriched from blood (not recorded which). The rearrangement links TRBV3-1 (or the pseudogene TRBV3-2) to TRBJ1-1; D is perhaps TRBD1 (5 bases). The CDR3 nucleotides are TGTGCCAGCAGCCAAGAGGGGCGGACCAAACTGGGGACTGAAGCTTTCTTT. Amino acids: CASSQEGRTKLGTEAFF.